The 30 T cell receptor beta chains given below trace back to one sample, sequenced in a study of cytotoxic CD8 clonotypes in ibrutinib-treated CLL. TCRdb keeps only in-frame clones here, not all; method: immunoSEQ multiplex PCR. The sample carries some 300,000 clones, around four fifths recorded once. The input for sequencing was PBMCs, taken before ibrutinib treatment. The source of these receptors is a human donor with chronic lymphocytic leukemia.

The genes are TRBV30 and TRBJ1-1; no firm D call. Looked up from germline, CDR1 is GTSNPN and CDR2 is SVGIG (reference sequence). Trimming removed 0 bases at V and 4 bases at J, with 12 bases between. The CDR3 runs to 14 residues. The CDR3 nucleotides are TGTGCCTGGAGTGTATCCGGGGTTCTCACTGAAGCTTTCTTT. Its translation is CAWSVSGVLTEAFF. Together with reference TRBV30 and TRBJ1-1, the CDR3 gives the full variable domain: SQTIHQWPATLVQPVGSPLSLECTVEGTSNPNLYWYRQAAGRGLQLLFYSVGIGQISSEVPQNLSASRPQDRQFILSSKKLLLSDSGFYLCAWSVSGVLTEAFFGQGTRLTVV.

This rearrangement joins TRBV27 to TRBJ2-2; D not resolved. This CDR3 region has 12 residues. V was cut by 3 bases and J by 7 bases, with 6 bases left in between. Per germline, CDR1 MNHEY and CDR2 SMNVEV (reference sequence). The CDR3 DNA reads TGTGCCAGCAGTTTGGGGATCGGGGAGCTGTTTTTT. Translation gives CASSLGIGELFF.

J is TRBJ2-3 and V is TRBV28, with D perhaps matching TRBD1 (5 bases). The CDR3 is 12 amino acids. V dropped 9 bases and J dropped 8 bases, with 15 bases sitting between them. Germline lookup yields CDR1 MDHEN and CDR2 SYDVKM. The CDR3 bases are TGTGCCAGTTCCTTACAGGTCGGTACGCAGTATTTT. Its translation is CASSLQVGTQYF.

With regard to this clone: Other DNA sequences in the sample encode the same CDR3. The chain combines TRBV28 with TRBJ2-2, with 7 nucleotides matching TRBD1. The J segment lost 1 base and the V segment lost 5 bases, leaving 4 bases of the junction unmatched. Germline lookup yields CDR1 MDHEN and CDR2 SYDVKM. This CDR3 contains 15 residues. The CDR3 DNA follows: TGTGCCAGCAGTCCCGGGACAGAGAACACCGGGGAGCTGTTTTTT. Residues: CASSPGTENTGELFF.

This clone occurred once. This chain connects TRBV6-5 to TRBJ2-1, with D unclear. V lost 3 bases to trimming and J lost 0 bases, with 9 bases between them. The CDR3 extends over 15 amino acids. The V gene's germline CDR1 is MNHEY and CDR2 SVGAGI. The CDR3 reads CASSYKSSSYNEQFF. In DNA form, the CDR3 reads TGTGCCAGCAGTTATAAATCCAGCTCCTACAATGAGCAGTTCTTC.

This chain links TRBV27 with TRBJ2-1; 12 bases are shared with TRBD2. CDR1 is MNHEY and CDR2 is SMNVEV in the germline V gene (reference sequence). The trim removed 6 bases at V and 5 bases at J, leaving 2 bases unmatched. The CDR3 has 14 amino acids. CDR3 residues: CASRGLAGHNEQFF. In DNA, the CDR3 is TGTGCCAGCAGGGGACTAGCGGGCCACAATGAGCAGTTCTTC.

The genes are TRBV15 and TRBJ1-2, with D possibly being TRBD1 (6 bases). This CDR3 spans 15 amino acids. Trimming pared 0 bases from V and 1 base from J, leaving 9 bases between. The germline V gene has CDR1 LNHNV and CDR2 YYDKDF (reference sequence). In DNA form, the CDR3 reads TGTGCCACCAGCAGAGATCGACAGGTTAACTATGGCTACACCTTC. It encodes CATSRDRQVNYGYTF.

The V call is TRBV18, the J call TRBJ1-1, with TRBD1 matching 9 bases. Germline CDR1 KGHSH, CDR2 LQKENI. This CDR3 has 15 amino acids. The trim removed 2 bases at V and 1 base at J, leaving 2 bases unmatched. The CDR3 sequence: CASSPGTGSNTEAFF. CDR3 nucleotide sequence: TGTGCCAGCTCACCAGGGACAGGGTCGAACACTGAAGCTTTCTTT.

This sequence joins TRBV5-1 and TRBJ2-5, with 8 bases that match TRBD1. Trimming took 0 bases from V and 6 from J; bases not matched to a gene: 4. The CDR3 runs 14 residues. Germline assignment: CDR1 SGHRS and CDR2 YFSETQ. CDR3 DNA: TGCGCCAGCAGCTTGGATGGGACAGGCAAGACCCAGTACTTC. It codes for CASSLDGTGKTQYF.

The chain employs TRBV7-2 and TRBJ2-1; 9 bases line up with TRBD1. Germline CDR1 and CDR2: SGHTA and FQGNSA. V shed 4 bases and J 2 bases; nucleotides not matched to a gene: 9. The CDR3 totals 17 residues. CDR3: CASSSGQGAFPYNEQFF. CDR3 coding DNA: TGTGCCAGCAGCTCGGGACAGGGCGCCTTCCCCTACAATGAGCAGTTCTTC.

The rearrangement links TRBV19 to TRBJ1-1; TRBD1 is a possible D gene (6 bases). From germline, CDR1 is LNHDA and CDR2 SQIVND (reference sequence). Trimming shortened V by 7 bases and J by 3 bases, and 12 bases separated the two germline ends. The CDR3 sequence is 13 residues long. The CDR3 DNA is TGTGCCAGTACCTGGACAGCGGACACTGAAGCTTTCTTT. Encoded protein: CASTWTADTEAFF.

The chain carries TRBV7-2 and TRBJ2-7, with TRBD2 matching over 10 bases. J gave up 0 bases and V 2 bases, and 13 bases lay outside the gene matches. Germline V gives CDR1 SGHTA, CDR2 FQGNSA. The CDR3 is 19 residues long. The CDR3, as DNA: TGTGCCAGCAGCTTACCAAGCTCTACTAGCGGGACGTACTCCTACGAGCAGTACTTC. Its translation: CASSLPSSTSGTYSYEQYF.

This clone occurred a few times. The chain has TRBV7-2 and TRBJ1-5; unclear D gene. The CDR3 is 14 residues long. Trimming took 5 bases from V and 1 from J, leaving 9 bases between them. Germline V gives CDR1 SGHTA, CDR2 FQGNSA. The CDR3, as DNA: TGTGCCAGCAGCCCTACACTAAGCAATCAGCCCCAGCATTTT. It is translated as CASSPTLSNQPQHF.

The chain joins TRBV10-3 to TRBJ1-1; D unclear. Germline assignment: CDR1 ENHRY and CDR2 SYGVKD. The CDR3 is 13 amino acids. The V end lost 1 base, the J end lost 3 bases, and 6 bases lay between the germline ends. This CDR3 reads CAISEYRDTEAFF. The CDR3, as DNA: TGTGCCATCAGTGAGTACCGGGACACTGAAGCTTTCTTT.

The rearrangement uses TRBV6-6 and TRBJ2-7; D unclear. V gave up 0 bases and J gave up 7 bases, with 13 bases separating them. The CDR3 is made up of 14 amino acids. CDR1 and CDR2 (germline): MNHNY, SVGAGI (reference sequence). The CDR3 DNA reads TGTGCCAGCAGTTACTCGAAGTCAACAACAGAGCAGTACTTC. Translated, it gives CASSYSKSTTEQYF.

This rearrangement joins TRBV7-7 to TRBJ2-1; 9 nucleotides match TRBD2. CDR3 length: 14 residues. Germline CDR1 reads SSHAT; CDR2 reads FNYEAQ (reference sequence). The V and J ends lost 5 bases and 7 bases, in that order; junction bases with no gene match: 6. This chain's CDR3 is CASSVLAGMNEQFF. The DNA of the CDR3 is TGTGCCAGCAGCGTCCTAGCGGGAATGAATGAGCAGTTCTTC. Full variable domain (missing parts from reference TRBV7-7 and TRBJ2-1): GAGVSQSPRYKVTKRGQDVTLRCDPISSHATLYWYQQALGQGPEFLTYFNYEAQPDKSGLPSDRFSAERPEGSISTLTIQRTEQRDSAMYRCASSVLAGMNEQFFGPGTRLTVL.

V is TRBV10-2 and J is TRBJ2-1; 7 nucleotides line up with TRBD2. V trimming: 6 bases; J trimming: 4 bases; junction bases outside the gene matches: 6. Germline V gene lookup returns CDR1 WSHSY and CDR2 SAAADI. The CDR3 sequence is 14 residues long. CDR3 sequence reads: CASRASGHYNEQFF. The DNA of the CDR3 is TGCGCCAGCAGGGCTAGCGGACATTACAATGAGCAGTTCTTC.

This clone was counted a few times. The chain joins TRBV6-1 to TRBJ1-5, with no clear D. CDR1 is MNHNS and CDR2 is SASEGT in the germline V gene. The CDR3 sequence is 13 residues long. Trimming removed 6 bases at V and 3 bases at J, with 9 bases between. DNA of the CDR3: TGTGCCAGCAGCGATTTGCACAATCAGCCCCAGCATTTT. It yields the protein CASSDLHNQPQHF.

This clone was seen more than once but under ten times. V and J are TRBV11-1 and TRBJ2-7; D call uncertain. Trimming took 5 bases from V and 3 from J, leaving 14 bases between them. The CDR3 spans 14 residues. From germline, CDR1 is SGHAT and CDR2 FQDESV (reference sequence). The CDR3 loop reads CASSEARNHYEQYF. The CDR3 nucleotides are TGTGCCAGCAGCGAAGCCAGGAACCACTACGAGCAGTACTTC.

In this sample, this clone turned up a few times. This chain connects TRBV5-6 to TRBJ2-6; D ambiguous. The CDR3 extends over 13 amino acids. Germline loops: CDR1 SGHDT, CDR2 YYEEEE. The ends were cut back, 1 base at V and 5 bases at J, with 4 bases in the middle. CDR3 in DNA: TGTGCCAGCAGCTTGACGAGGGCCAACGTCCTGACTTTC. Its translation: CASSLTRANVLTF.

Only one count was recorded for this clone. This chain links TRBV6-1 with TRBJ1-2; D is uncertain. V was shortened by 3 bases and J by 8 bases, with 10 bases between the two germline ends. The CDR3 spans 12 residues. The germline V gene has CDR1 MNHNS and CDR2 SASEGT. In DNA, the CDR3 is TGTGCCAGCAGTGACTGGCAGATAGGCTACACCTTC. Amino acid sequence: CASSDWQIGYTF.

The chain has TRBV19 and TRBJ2-2; tentative D call: TRBD2 (6 bases). Germline CDR1 and CDR2: LNHDA and SQIVND (reference sequence). Trimming left V 7 bases short and J 0 bases short, with 9 bases between. The CDR3 runs to 14 residues. This CDR3 is CASTPGANTGELFF. CDR3 sequence (DNA): TGTGCCAGTACACCGGGAGCGAACACCGGGGAGCTGTTTTTT.

The chain joins TRBV7-6 to TRBJ1-5, with 7 bases lining up with TRBD1. Trimming removed 5 bases from V and 4 bases from J; junction bases left unmatched: 5. CDR3 length: 14 amino acids. Germline V gene lookup returns CDR1 SGHVS and CDR2 FNYEAQ. CDR3 sequence reads: CASSPGTANQPQHF. The DNA of the CDR3 is TGTGCCAGCAGCCCCGGGACAGCGAATCAGCCCCAGCATTTT.

The CDR3 region has the DNA TGTGCCAGTAGTCGCCTAGCGGGAGGAGTTAACAATGAGCAGTTCTTC. Protein sequence: CASSRLAGGVNNEQFF. The rearrangement links TRBV19 to TRBJ2-1; 11 bases align to TRBD2. The CDR3 runs 16 residues. The V segment lost 5 bases and the J segment 5 bases; nucleotides outside the gene matches: 8. Germline V gene lookup returns CDR1 LNHDA and CDR2 SQIVND (reference sequence).

The chain uses TRBV7-2 and TRBJ2-1; TRBD2 agrees at 7 bases. CDR1 is SGHTA, CDR2 FQGNSA, per germline. This CDR3 has 15 amino acids. Trimming removed 5 bases from V and 3 bases from J; junction bases left unmatched: 7. The CDR3 DNA reads as TGTGCCAGCAGCCTGGGGGTAGCGGGCTACAATGAGCAGTTCTTC. Its protein is CASSLGVAGYNEQFF.

J is TRBJ2-7 and V is TRBV5-4, with 7 positions matching TRBD1. The CDR3 has 14 residues. The V gene's germline CDR1 is SGHNT and CDR2 YYREEE (reference sequence). V shed 4 bases, J shed 4 bases, and the junction held 8 bases outside the gene matches. CDR3 region: CASSTDRVLYEQYF. In DNA, the CDR3 is TGTGCCAGCAGCACCGACAGGGTGCTGTACGAGCAGTACTTC.

This chain connects TRBV7-8 to TRBJ2-1; perhaps TRBD1 as D (5 bases). V lost 0 bases and J lost 5, with 8 bases in between. CDR3 length equals 14 residues. Germline V gene lookup returns CDR1 SGHVS and CDR2 FQNEAQ. The DNA for the CDR3 is TGTGCCAGCAGCTTAGCGTCAGGGAACAATGAGCAGTTCTTC. Translating gives CASSLASGNNEQFF.

The chain joins TRBV7-9 to TRBJ1-2; D is possibly TRBD1 (6 bases). This CDR3 has 14 amino acids. The V gene lost 2 bases and the J gene lost 8 bases, with 15 bases spanning the gap. Germline CDR1 is SEHNR and CDR2 is FQNEAQ (reference sequence). In DNA, the CDR3 is TGTGCCAGCAGCTTATTTGTGGGGGCAAGGGGCTACACCTTC. Translated, it gives CASSLFVGARGYTF.

This clone was picked up a small number of times. CDR3 sequence: CAISRPGNDYGYTF. In DNA, the CDR3 is TGTGCCATCAGCCGACCAGGAAACGACTATGGCTACACCTTC. The gene calls are TRBV10-3 and TRBJ1-2; D unclear. The V end lost 6 bases, the J end lost 3 bases, and 14 bases lay between the germline ends. CDR3 length: 14 amino acids. Germline V CDR1 and CDR2: ENHRY, SYGVKD.

The rearrangement uses TRBV12-5 and TRBJ2-1, with D possibly matching TRBD2 (5 bases). V gave up 4 bases and J gave up 4 bases, with 17 bases separating them. This CDR3 comprises 16 residues. Germline V gives CDR1 LGHNT, CDR2 FRNRAP. The CDR3, as DNA: TGTGCTAGTGGTTCCCCACTGCTAGCCCCATACAATGAGCAGTTCTTC. Translated: CASGSPLLAPYNEQFF.